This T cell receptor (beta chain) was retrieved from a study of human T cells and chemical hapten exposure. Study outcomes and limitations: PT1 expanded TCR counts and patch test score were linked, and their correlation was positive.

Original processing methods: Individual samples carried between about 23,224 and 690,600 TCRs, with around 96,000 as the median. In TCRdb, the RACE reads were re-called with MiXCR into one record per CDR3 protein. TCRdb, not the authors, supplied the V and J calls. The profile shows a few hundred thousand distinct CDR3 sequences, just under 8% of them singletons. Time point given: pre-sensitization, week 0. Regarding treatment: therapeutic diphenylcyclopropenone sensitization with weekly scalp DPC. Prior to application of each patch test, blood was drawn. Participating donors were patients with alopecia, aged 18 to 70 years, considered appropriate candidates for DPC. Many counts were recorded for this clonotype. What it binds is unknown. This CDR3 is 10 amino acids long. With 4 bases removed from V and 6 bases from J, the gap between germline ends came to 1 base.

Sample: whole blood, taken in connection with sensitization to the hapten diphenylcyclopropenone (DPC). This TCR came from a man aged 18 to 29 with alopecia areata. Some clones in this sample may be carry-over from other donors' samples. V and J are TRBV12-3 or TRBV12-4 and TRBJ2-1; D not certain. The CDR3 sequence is CASSSNEQFF. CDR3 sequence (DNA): TGTGCCAGCAGTTCCAATGAGCAGTTCTTC.